The clone carrying this T cell receptor (beta chain) was seen more than once but under ten times. What it binds is not known. Looked up from germline, CDR1 is KGHSH and CDR2 is LQKENI. The CDR3 consists of 16 residues. V was clipped by 2 bases and J by 6 bases; unmatched bases: 9. Cryopreserved PBMCs supplied about 2 micrograms of genomic DNA for TCR beta libraries. The sample is drawn from a study of cytotoxic CD8 clonotypes in ibrutinib-treated CLL. Overall study results and limits: Higher circulating CD8+ T-cell counts strongly accompanied higher baseline clonality, above age-matched healthy donors.

The targeted sequencing depth was 1 in 200,000 to 1 in 1 million T cells. Clones were sequenced by immunoSEQ multiplex PCR, and TCRdb holds only the in-frame ones, with some missing. The repertoire holds about 17,000 clones, about two thirds seen once, with roughly 25% in the top ten. The genes are TRBV18 and TRBJ2-3, with 9 bases identical to TRBD1. Sequences were derived from PBMCs, sampled after 12 months of ibrutinib treatment. The clonotype originates from a human donor with chronic lymphocytic leukemia. This CDR3 is CASSPSGTGSGDTQYF. CDR3 sequence (DNA): TGTGCCAGCTCACCATCCGGGACAGGGTCTGGCGATACGCAGTATTTT. Using reference TRBV18 and TRBJ2-3 for the parts outside the CDR3, the full variable domain is NAGVMQNPRHLVRRRGQEARLRCSPMKGHSHVYWYRQLPEEGLKFMVYLQKENIIDESGMPKERFSAEFPKEGPSILRIQQVVRGDSAAYFCASSPSGTGSGDTQYFGPGTRLTVL.